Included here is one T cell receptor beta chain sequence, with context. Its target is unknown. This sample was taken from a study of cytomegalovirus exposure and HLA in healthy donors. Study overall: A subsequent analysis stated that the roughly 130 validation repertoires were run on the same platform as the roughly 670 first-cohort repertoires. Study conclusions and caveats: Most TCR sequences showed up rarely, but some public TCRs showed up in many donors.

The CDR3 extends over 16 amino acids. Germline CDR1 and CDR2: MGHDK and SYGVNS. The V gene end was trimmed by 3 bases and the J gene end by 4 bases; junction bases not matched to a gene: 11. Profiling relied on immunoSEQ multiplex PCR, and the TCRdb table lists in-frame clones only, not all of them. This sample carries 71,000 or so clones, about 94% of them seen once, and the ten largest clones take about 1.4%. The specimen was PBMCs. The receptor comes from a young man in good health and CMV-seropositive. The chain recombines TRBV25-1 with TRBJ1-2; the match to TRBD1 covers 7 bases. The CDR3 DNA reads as TGTGCCAGCAGTGACCCTTCTCCACAGGGGCCCTATGGCTACACCTTC. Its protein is CASSDPSPQGPYGYTF.